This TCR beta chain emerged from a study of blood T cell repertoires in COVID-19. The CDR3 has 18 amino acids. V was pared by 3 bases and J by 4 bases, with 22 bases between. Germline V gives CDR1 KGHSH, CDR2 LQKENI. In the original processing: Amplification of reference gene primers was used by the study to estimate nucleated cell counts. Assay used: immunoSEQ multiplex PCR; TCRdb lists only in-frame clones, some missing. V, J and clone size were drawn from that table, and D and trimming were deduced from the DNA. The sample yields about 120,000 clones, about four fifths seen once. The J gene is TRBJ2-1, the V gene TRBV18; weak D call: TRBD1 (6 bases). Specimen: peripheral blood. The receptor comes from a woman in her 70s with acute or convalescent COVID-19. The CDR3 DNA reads TGTGCCAGCTCACCGCCTCTTTTTGGTGTGGGGGCGTACAATGAGCAGTTCTTC. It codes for CASSPPLFGVGAYNEQFF.